A selection of T cell receptor beta chains follows, all from one sample in a study of T cells in Graves' hyperthyroidism and ophthalmopathy. TCRdb fed the multiplex PCR reads into MiXCR, producing one record per CDR3 protein. The sample contains 530,000 or so distinct CDR3 sequences, under 60% of which appear only once. The sequencing sample was made of peripheral blood or thyroid tissue (not recorded which). Every receptor here comes from a woman under 30 with Graves' hyperthyroidism. Each CDR3 is given with its conserved first and last residue. Fields, in order: CDR3 length, J gene, V gene, clone size, D gene, CDR3 protein, CDR3 DNA. D genes are given only for firm matches. Only part of the rows carry a size: once, few, many, or a class if the clone is expanded.

len: 15
j_gene: TRBJ2-1
v_gene: TRBV7-8
abundance: NA
d_gene: NA
CDR3aa: CASSPIAPSYNEQFF
CDR3nt: TGTGCCAGCAGCCCTATAGCGCCTTCCTACAATGAGCAGTTCTTC

len: 14
j_gene: TRBJ2-7
v_gene: TRBV6-1
abundance: NA
d_gene: NA
CDR3aa: CASSRVGISYEQYF
CDR3nt: TGTGCCAGCAGTCGTGTCGGGATCTCCTACGAGCAGTACTTC

len: 15
j_gene: TRBJ2-7
v_gene: TRBV25-1
abundance: NA
d_gene: TRBD2
CDR3aa: CASSEGASGSHEQYF
CDR3nt: TGTGCCAGCAGTGAAGGGGCTAGCGGGAGCCACGAGCAGTACTTC

len: 14
j_gene: TRBJ1-1
v_gene: TRBV27
abundance: many
d_gene: NA
CDR3aa: CASSPLGANTEAFF
CDR3nt: TGTGCCAGCAGTCCATTAGGAGCGAACACTGAAGCTTTCTTT

len: 14
j_gene: TRBJ2-2
v_gene: TRBV27
abundance: many
d_gene: TRBD2
CDR3aa: CASSASGSSGELFF
CDR3nt: TGTGCCAGCAGTGCTAGCGGGAGTAGCGGGGAGCTGTTTTTT

len: 13
j_gene: TRBJ1-2
v_gene: TRBV12-3/TRBV12-4
abundance: NA
d_gene: NA
CDR3aa: CASRLARQAGYTF
CDR3nt: TGTGCCAGCAGGCTAGCGCGACAAGCCGGCTACACCTTC

len: 13
j_gene: TRBJ1-5
v_gene: TRBV19
abundance: NA
d_gene: NA
CDR3aa: CASSWGFDQPQHF
CDR3nt: TGTGCCAGTAGTTGGGGGTTTGATCAGCCCCAGCATTTT

len: 12
j_gene: TRBJ1-1
v_gene: TRBV10-3
abundance: NA
d_gene: TRBD1
CDR3aa: CAIRTGTGEAFF
CDR3nt: TGTGCCATCAGGACCGGGACAGGTGAAGCTTTCTTT

len: 15
j_gene: TRBJ2-2
v_gene: TRBV2
abundance: many
d_gene: TRBD1
CDR3aa: CAIDRTGVSAGELFF
CDR3nt: TGTGCCATCGATCGGACAGGGGTTTCCGCCGGGGAGCTGTTTTTT

len: 18
j_gene: TRBJ2-1
v_gene: TRBV7-8
abundance: once
d_gene: TRBD2
CDR3aa: CASSPRTSGATVRDEQFF
CDR3nt: TGTGCCAGCAGCCCAAGGACTAGCGGGGCAACGGTTAGGGATGAGCAGTTCTTC

len: 14
j_gene: TRBJ1-1
v_gene: TRBV19
abundance: many
d_gene: NA
CDR3aa: CASSIWPGRTEAFF
CDR3nt: TGTGCCAGTAGTATATGGCCAGGGCGGACTGAAGCTTTCTTT

len: 13
j_gene: TRBJ1-2
v_gene: TRBV7-2
abundance: many
d_gene: NA
CDR3aa: CASSETALYGYTF
CDR3nt: TGTGCCAGCAGCGAGACAGCGCTCTATGGCTACACCTTC

len: 15
j_gene: TRBJ2-7
v_gene: TRBV12-3/TRBV12-4
abundance: NA
d_gene: TRBD1
CDR3aa: CASNLSGTGVYEQYF
CDR3nt: TGTGCCAGCAATTTATCCGGGACAGGGGTCTACGAGCAGTACTTC

len: 15
j_gene: TRBJ1-1
v_gene: TRBV7-2
abundance: NA
d_gene: NA
CDR3aa: CASSLEVGGSTEAFF
CDR3nt: TGTGCCAGCAGCTTAGAGGTGGGGGGCTCCACTGAAGCTTTCTTT

len: 16
j_gene: TRBJ2-3
v_gene: TRBV9
abundance: NA
d_gene: TRBD2
CDR3aa: CASRLGTAGGTDTQYF
CDR3nt: TGTGCCAGCAGACTCGGGACGGCGGGAGGCACAGATACGCAGTATTTT

len: 14
j_gene: TRBJ1-1
v_gene: TRBV7-2
abundance: NA
d_gene: TRBD1
CDR3aa: CASSSGTGLFEAFF
CDR3nt: TGTGCCAGCAGTTCCGGGACAGGGTTATTTGAAGCTTTCTTT

len: 17
j_gene: TRBJ2-7
v_gene: TRBV6-6
abundance: NA
d_gene: TRBD2
CDR3aa: CASSYSWEGISSYEQYF
CDR3nt: TGTGCCAGCAGTTACTCGTGGGAGGGAATAAGCTCCTACGAGCAGTACTTC

len: 13
j_gene: TRBJ1-2
v_gene: TRBV20-1
abundance: NA
d_gene: TRBD1
CDR3aa: CSAQQGADYGYTF
CDR3nt: TGCAGTGCACAACAGGGGGCGGACTATGGCTACACCTTC

len: 13
j_gene: TRBJ2-7
v_gene: TRBV7-9
abundance: NA
d_gene: NA
CDR3aa: CASSQSGSREQYF
CDR3nt: TGTGCCAGTAGCCAGTCGGGGTCTAGAGAGCAGTACTTC

len: 15
j_gene: TRBJ2-5
v_gene: TRBV20-1
abundance: many
d_gene: TRBD2
CDR3aa: CSARDEASGIETQYF
CDR3nt: TGCAGTGCTAGAGATGAGGCTAGCGGGATTGAGACCCAGTACTTC

len: 14
j_gene: TRBJ1-4
v_gene: TRBV29-1
abundance: NA
d_gene: TRBD1
CDR3aa: CSVGPPGGGEKLFF
CDR3nt: TGCAGCGTTGGCCCTCCAGGGGGAGGGGAAAAACTGTTTTTT

len: 19
j_gene: TRBJ1-3
v_gene: TRBV12-3/TRBV12-4
abundance: few
d_gene: NA
CDR3aa: CASRPQPFRVMGNGNTIYF
CDR3nt: TGTGCCAGCAGACCTCAGCCCTTCAGGGTAATGGGAAATGGAAACACCATATATTTT

len: 12
j_gene: TRBJ2-7
v_gene: TRBV20-1
abundance: NA
d_gene: NA
CDR3aa: CSTPRRSYEQYF
CDR3nt: TGCAGTACCCCCCGCCGGTCCTACGAGCAGTACTTC

len: 15
j_gene: TRBJ1-5
v_gene: TRBV19
abundance: many
d_gene: NA
CDR3aa: CASSTRQYSNQPQHF
CDR3nt: TGTGCCAGTAGTACACGACAGTATAGCAATCAGCCCCAGCATTTT

len: 15
j_gene: TRBJ2-2
v_gene: TRBV5-1
abundance: once
d_gene: TRBD2
CDR3aa: CASSLKLAGAGELFF
CDR3nt: TGCGCCAGCAGCTTGAAACTAGCGGGAGCGGGTGAGCTGTTTTTT

len: 14
j_gene: TRBJ1-1
v_gene: TRBV7-9
abundance: NA
d_gene: NA
CDR3aa: CASTRTDVNTEAFF
CDR3nt: TGTGCCAGCACCCGAACCGACGTGAACACTGAAGCTTTCTTT

len: 16
j_gene: TRBJ2-7
v_gene: TRBV10-3
abundance: NA
d_gene: TRBD2
CDR3aa: CAISARPGLAAYEQYF
CDR3nt: TGTGCCATCAGTGCCCGTCCGGGACTAGCGGCCTACGAGCAGTACTTC

len: 15
j_gene: TRBJ1-1
v_gene: TRBV6-5
abundance: many
d_gene: NA
CDR3aa: CASSQRAMGNTEAFF
CDR3nt: TGTGCCAGCAGCCAAAGGGCCATGGGGAACACTGAAGCTTTCTTT

len: 17
j_gene: TRBJ1-1
v_gene: TRBV7-9
abundance: NA
d_gene: TRBD1
CDR3aa: CASSLPPGGTGNAEAFF
CDR3nt: TGTGCCAGCAGCCTTCCTCCCGGGGGGACAGGGAACGCTGAAGCTTTCTTT

len: 15
j_gene: TRBJ2-7
v_gene: TRBV7-9
abundance: few
d_gene: TRBD1
CDR3aa: CASSRTRGYSYEQYF
CDR3nt: TGTGCCAGCAGCAGGACCAGGGGGTACTCCTACGAGCAGTACTTC

len: 17
j_gene: TRBJ2-2
v_gene: TRBV5-1
abundance: NA
d_gene: NA
CDR3aa: CASSQDPKGMNTGELFF
CDR3nt: TGCGCCAGCAGCCAAGATCCGAAGGGGATGAACACCGGGGAGCTGTTTTTT

len: 15
j_gene: TRBJ1-1
v_gene: TRBV18
abundance: NA
d_gene: NA
CDR3aa: CASSPRTDRNTEAFF
CDR3nt: TGTGCCAGCTCACCTCGGACAGACAGAAACACTGAAGCTTTCTTT

len: 16
j_gene: TRBJ2-5
v_gene: TRBV2
abundance: NA
d_gene: TRBD2
CDR3aa: CASSYSPTSGLDTQYF
CDR3nt: TGTGCCAGCAGTTACTCCCCGACTAGCGGCTTAGACACCCAGTACTTC

len: 13
j_gene: TRBJ2-1
v_gene: TRBV19
abundance: NA
d_gene: TRBD1
CDR3aa: CASRRTGGNEQFF
CDR3nt: TGTGCCAGTAGACGGACAGGGGGCAATGAGCAGTTCTTC

len: 14
j_gene: TRBJ2-7
v_gene: TRBV29-1
abundance: many
d_gene: TRBD2
CDR3aa: CSVERDSGGVGQYF
CDR3nt: TGCAGCGTTGAGAGGGATAGCGGGGGGGTAGGACAGTACTTC

len: 14
j_gene: TRBJ2-3
v_gene: TRBV5-6
abundance: NA
d_gene: TRBD1
CDR3aa: CASSLPTGPDTQYF
CDR3nt: TGTGCCAGCAGCTTGCCGACAGGGCCAGATACGCAGTATTTT

len: 10
j_gene: TRBJ1-5
v_gene: TRBV29-1
abundance: many
d_gene: NA
CDR3aa: CSVVDQPQHF
CDR3nt: TGCAGCGTTGTGGATCAGCCCCAGCATTTT

len: 13
j_gene: TRBJ2-5
v_gene: TRBV10-3
abundance: NA
d_gene: NA
CDR3aa: CAISEGEEETQYF
CDR3nt: TGTGCCATCAGTGAGGGAGAGGAAGAGACCCAGTACTTC

len: 14
j_gene: TRBJ1-2
v_gene: TRBV20-1
abundance: NA
d_gene: NA
CDR3aa: CSASGPGPRFGYTF
CDR3nt: TGCAGTGCTAGTGGACCGGGCCCGCGATTCGGCTACACCTTC

len: 12
j_gene: TRBJ1-5
v_gene: TRBV7-9
abundance: NA
d_gene: NA
CDR3aa: CVSSLNGQPQHF
CDR3nt: TGTGTCAGCAGCTTAAATGGTCAGCCCCAGCATTTT

len: 15
j_gene: TRBJ2-5
v_gene: TRBV10-3
abundance: NA
d_gene: TRBD2
CDR3aa: CAISGTSGSRETQYF
CDR3nt: TGTGCCATCAGTGGGACTAGCGGGAGCAGGGAGACCCAGTACTTC

len: 12
j_gene: TRBJ2-2
v_gene: TRBV5-1
abundance: few
d_gene: TRBD1
CDR3aa: CASEQGYGELFF
CDR3nt: TGCGCCAGCGAACAGGGGTACGGGGAGCTGTTTTTT

len: 12
j_gene: TRBJ2-5
v_gene: TRBV30
abundance: NA
d_gene: NA
CDR3aa: CAWTRRGETQYF
CDR3nt: TGTGCCTGGACCAGAAGGGGAGAGACCCAGTACTTC

len: 13
j_gene: TRBJ1-5
v_gene: TRBV5-1
abundance: many
d_gene: NA
CDR3aa: CASSLAVGQPQHF
CDR3nt: TGCGCCAGCAGCTTGGCCGTCGGCCAGCCCCAGCATTTT

len: 14
j_gene: TRBJ2-5
v_gene: TRBV29-1
abundance: NA
d_gene: NA
CDR3aa: CSSPKGRQQETQYF
CDR3nt: TGCAGCTCACCAAAGGGGCGCCAACAAGAGACCCAGTACTTC

len: 15
j_gene: TRBJ2-7
v_gene: TRBV5-1
abundance: NA
d_gene: TRBD1
CDR3aa: CASSLRPGTGAEQYF
CDR3nt: TGCGCCAGCAGCTTGAGGCCCGGGACAGGGGCCGAGCAGTACTTC

len: 15
j_gene: TRBJ1-4
v_gene: TRBV5-4
abundance: many
d_gene: TRBD1
CDR3aa: CASSLGPGGIEKLFF
CDR3nt: TGTGCCAGCAGCCTTGGGCCAGGGGGGATTGAAAAACTGTTTTTT